These T cell receptor beta chains were read from a single sample in a study of blood T cell repertoires in COVID-19. Method: immunoSEQ multiplex PCR; TCRdb's copy keeps in-frame clones and lacks some. The table records approximately 500,000 clones, 85% to 90% of them present only once. The sequenced sample consisted of peripheral blood. These receptors were obtained from a man between 18 and 35 years old with COVID-19, enrolled during active disease. Each CDR3 is given with its conserved first and last residue. The order of the fields is D gene, J gene, clone size, V gene, CDR3 protein, CDR3 DNA. A D gene is named only where the DNA matches it firmly. Part of the rows lack a size; the others show once, few, many or a class for expanded clones.

TRBD2 TRBJ2-7 . TRBV9 CASSAWTSGLSEQYF TGTGCCAGCAGCGCATGGACTAGCGGATTAAGCGAGCAGTACTTC
TRBD2 TRBJ2-7 . TRBV7-9 CASSQAGLAGYEQYF TGTGCCAGCAGCCAAGCGGGACTAGCGGGTTACGAGCAGTACTTC
. TRBJ2-5 few TRBV15 CATSRVVRDYQETQYF TGTGCCACCAGCAGAGTGGTCCGGGACTACCAAGAGACCCAGTACTTC
. TRBJ1-5 once TRBV4-1 CASSQIDRTNQPQHF TGCGCCAGCAGCCAAATAGACAGGACCAATCAGCCCCAGCATTTT
. TRBJ2-7 . TRBV10-1 CASSDGRTGFDEQYF TGCGCCAGCAGTGACGGGCGAACAGGGTTCGACGAGCAGTACTTC
TRBD2 TRBJ2-2 . TRBV5-1 CASSLESSGNTGELFF TGCGCCAGCAGCTTGGAGTCTAGCGGTAACACCGGGGAGCTGTTTTTT
. TRBJ2-1 once TRBV11-2 CASSLGGGAYNEQFF TGTGCCAGCAGCTTAGGCGGCGGGGCCTACAATGAGCAGTTCTTC
TRBD2 TRBJ2-3 . TRBV5-1 CASSLPSGVTDTQYF TGCGCCAGCAGCTTGCCTAGCGGGGTCACAGATACGCAGTATTTT
TRBD2 TRBJ2-1 . TRBV3-1/TRBV3-2 CASSQELAGNEQFF TGTGCCAGCAGCCAAGAACTAGCGGGGAATGAGCAGTTCTTC
TRBD1 TRBJ2-7 . TRBV18 CASSPTLTGAGFYEQYF TGTGCCAGCTCACCAACGTTGACAGGGGCTGGCTTCTACGAGCAGTACTTC
. TRBJ2-6 . TRBV5-1 CASSLGTESSGANVLTF TGCGCCAGCAGCTTGGGGACAGAAAGCTCTGGGGCCAACGTCCTGACTTTC
TRBD2 TRBJ2-5 . TRBV29-1 CSVEDRLAIETQYF TGCAGCGTTGAAGATAGACTAGCTATAGAGACCCAGTACTTC
TRBD1 TRBJ2-7 . TRBV28 CASSRRDRVTYEQYF TGTGCCAGCAGTCGCCGGGACAGGGTGACCTACGAGCAGTACTTC
. TRBJ1-2 . TRBV2 CAGQGLYGYTF TGTGCCGGTCAGGGACTCTATGGCTACACCTTC